The rows below give T cell receptor beta chains drawn from one sample of a study of monozygotic twins with inflammatory bowel disease. No DNA is given; TCRdb re-called the 5' RACE reads and lists each CDR3 protein once. The table lists about 420,000 distinct CDR3 sequences. The specimen sequenced was blood. The receptors come from a human donor with ulcerative colitis or Crohn's disease, or a healthy co-twin of an affected twin (not recorded which). CDR3s include the opening cysteine and the closing phenylalanine or tryptophan. Each record gives: V gene, J gene, CDR3 protein.

TRBV6-6	TRBJ1-1	CAAGQGYTEAFF
TRBV5-1	TRBJ2-1	CASSWTGSEQFF
TRBV18	TRBJ1-5	CASSPIPGVRQPQHF
TRBV28	TRBJ2-1	CASSLWAGGVNEQFF
TRBV18	TRBJ2-2	CASSPPAGTTGELFF
TRBV19	TRBJ1-5	CASSIEVNLMPQHF
TRBV12-3/TRBV12-4	TRBJ2-3	CASSPGLAGSTDTQYF
TRBV9	TRBJ2-2	CASSLTSGFTGELFF
TRBV20-1	TRBJ2-7	CSAVGDSSYEQYF
TRBV12-3/TRBV12-4	TRBJ1-1	CASSPPVNTEAFF
TRBV7-6	TRBJ2-5	CASTPQRVHSQETQYF
TRBV7-6	TRBJ2-3	CASSSDGDTQYF
TRBV7-2	TRBJ2-5	CASRHALAYQETQYF
TRBV14	TRBJ2-1	CASSKIASSYNEQFF
TRBV15	TRBJ2-3	CATSPSGGTDTQYF
TRBV4-3	TRBJ2-3	CASSQGPGSTDTQYF
TRBV3-1	TRBJ2-5	CASSQGLKGTLRTQYF
TRBV7-9	TRBJ2-7	CASSLKTGPSYEQYF
TRBV14	TRBJ1-2	CASSEGLRHGYTF
TRBV7-2	TRBJ2-5	CASSLSRGGKTQYF
TRBV20-1	TRBJ2-3	CSARDPDFDTDTQYF
TRBV9	TRBJ2-3	CASSVGDTDTQYF
TRBV6-5	TRBJ1-2	CASSTTSGYYTF
TRBV7-2	TRBJ1-1	CASSPRASAYTEAFF
TRBV9	TRBJ1-4	CASSEGSREDEKLFF
TRBV5-1	TRBJ2-7	CASSLAGDFFYEQYF
TRBV4-3	TRBJ1-4	CASSRQATGTAGEKLFF
TRBV5-1	TRBJ1-3	CASRNLGSGNTIYF
TRBV29-1	TRBJ1-2	CSVGGSDYGYTF
TRBV15	TRBJ2-7	CATSPSVEYEEQYF
TRBV5-1	TRBJ1-5	CASSLNPGRAQHF
TRBV20-1	TRBJ2-7	CSAREAGEQYF
TRBV9	TRBJ1-1	CASSGGGGNEAFF
TRBV30	TRBJ1-3	CAWRTGNGNTIYF
TRBV7-2	TRBJ1-1	CASSLGGNAEAFF
TRBV5-1	TRBJ2-5	CASSWNSRLSGETQYF
TRBV5-1	TRBJ2-3	CASSLASGGVTSTDTQYF
TRBV12-3/TRBV12-4	TRBJ2-1	CASSLRLVNNEQFF
TRBV5-4	TRBJ1-6	CASSLGGQLNSPLHF
TRBV5-5	TRBJ2-1	CASSYLRGGRNEQFF